The source of this T cell receptor (beta chain) is a study of cytomegalovirus exposure and HLA in healthy donors. Study results and limitations: A few CMV-associated chains were confirmed in vitro to be specific for CMV antigens.

PCR involved 60 Vbeta and 13 Jbeta primers. Clones were sequenced by immunoSEQ multiplex PCR, and TCRdb holds only the in-frame ones, with some missing. Altogether about 190,000 clones are present, about four fifths being singletons, with the ten largest covering about 5.6%. To note about this clone: Its antigen is unidentified.

With 5 bases removed from V and 2 bases from J, the gap between germline ends came to 15 bases. There are 15 residues in the CDR3. Looked up from germline, CDR1 is SGHTA and CDR2 is FQGNSA. V is TRBV7-2 and J is TRBJ2-5; D uncertain. Material for sequencing was PBMCs. The receptor was derived from a woman aged 30 to 39 in good health and CMV-seropositive. CDR3: CASSPQHSLQETQYF. The CDR3 nucleotides are TGTGCCAGCAGCCCCCAACATAGCCTTCAAGAGACCCAGTACTTC.